What follows are 12 T cell receptor beta chains derived from one specimen sequenced in a study of prognosis after radiotherapy for stage I lung cancer. Genomic DNA served as the source from which two-round multiplex PCR generated TCR beta CDR3 amplicons. Gene-specific primers for each TRBV and TRBJ gene drove first-round PCR. Using its own MiXCR run on the multiplex PCR reads, TCRdb lists one record per CDR3 protein. This sample has some 38,000 distinct CDR3 sequences, with 24% found just once. Specimen: PBMCs, collected before or after stereotactic body radiation therapy (not recorded which). These receptor sequences come from a donor over 45 with non-small cell lung cancer.

This clonotype was counted at least ten times. The rearrangement uses TRBV10-3 and TRBJ2-7, with a possible D match to TRBD2 (7 bases). The germline gives CDR1 ENHRY, CDR2 SYGVKD. The CDR3 sequence is 14 residues long. The V end was cut by 0 bases, the J end by 5 bases, with 11 bases between. The CDR3 coding sequence is TGTGCCATCAGTGAGTCAGTAGGGGGGGACGAGCAGTACTTC. Its translation: CAISESVGGDEQYF.

This clonotype was observed at least ten times. This rearrangement joins TRBV6-2 or TRBV6-3 to TRBJ1-3; D is unresolved. This CDR3 has 16 amino acids. The V gene's germline CDR1 is MNHEY and CDR2 SVGEGT. V lost 0 bases, J lost 0 bases, and 9 bases lay in between. CDR3 sequence reads: CASSYSRKVSGNTIYF. The CDR3 region has the DNA TGTGCCAGCAGTTACTCGCGTAAGGTCTCTGGAAACACCATATATTTT.

This clonotype was seen ten or more times. The rearrangement uses TRBV30 and TRBJ1-1; D is ambiguous. The germline V and J ends were trimmed by 3 bases and 3 bases, with 11 bases remaining between them. The CDR3 totals 13 residues. Germline lookup yields CDR1 GTSNPN and CDR2 SVGIG (reference sequence). The chain's CDR3 is CAWSLTRDTEAFF. In DNA, the CDR3 is TGTGCCTGGAGCTTAACCCGGGACACTGAAGCTTTCTTT.

The table lists this clonotype with many counts. The V call is TRBV27, the J call TRBJ2-7, with 7 bases identical to TRBD1. Germline V gene sequence: CDR1 MNHEY, CDR2 SMNVEV (reference sequence). Trimming at V came to 5 bases and at J to 4 bases, leaving 17 bases not matched to a gene. This CDR3 contains 17 residues. CDR3 loop: CASSPLGPDRSRYEQYF. CDR3 sequence (DNA): TGTGCCAGCAGTCCCCTTGGCCCGGACAGGAGTAGGTACGAGCAGTACTTC.

This clonotype was observed many times. This chain joins TRBV7-9 and TRBJ1-4; D gene unclear. Trimming left V 3 bases short and J 8 bases short, with 7 bases between. This CDR3 has 12 residues. Germline V gene lookup returns CDR1 SEHNR and CDR2 FQNEAQ (reference sequence). This CDR3 reads CASSFQREKLFF. In DNA, the CDR3 is TGTGCCAGCAGCTTTCAACGAGAAAAACTGTTTTTT.

This clonotype was observed many times. The chain couples TRBV12-3 or TRBV12-4 to TRBJ2-6, with 11 bases aligning to TRBD1. This CDR3 has 17 residues. After removal of 7 bases from V and 2 bases from J, the junction contained 7 bases not matched to a gene. CDR3 in amino acids: CASTPGQGVAGANVLTF. For the CDR3, the DNA is TGTGCCAGCACACCGGGACAGGGGGTAGCTGGGGCCAACGTCCTGACTTTC.

Note on this clonotype: A read error may be the cause here, since a much bigger clone is one base away. This chain uses TRBV6-2 or TRBV6-3 with TRBJ1-2; D not certain. The CDR3 runs to 12 residues. Trimming cost V 5 bases and J 0 bases, with 4 bases left between them. Germline-derived CDR1 and CDR2 are MNHEY and SVGEGT. The CDR3 sequence: CASSKANYGYTF. For the CDR3, the DNA is TGTGCCAGCAGTAAGGCTAACTATGGCTACACCTTC.

This clonotype was found many times. The rearrangement links TRBV2 to TRBJ2-3; 9 nucleotides line up with TRBD1. Looked up from germline, CDR1 is SNHLY and CDR2 is FYNNEI. The CDR3 totals 13 residues. V lost 9 bases, J lost 11 bases, and 12 bases stayed unmatched. The CDR3 protein is CASGDREKGVQYF. The CDR3 DNA is TGTGCCAGTGGGGACAGGGAAAAGGGAGTGCAGTATTTT.

This clonotype was seen at least ten times. This chain connects TRBV9 to TRBJ1-1; 12 nucleotides align to TRBD1. V shed 4 bases and J 5 bases; nucleotides not matched to a gene: 15. CDR1 SGDLS and CDR2 YYNGEE come from the germline V gene. The CDR3 totals 18 residues. For the CDR3, the DNA is TGTGCCAGCAGCCCAAAACCGGGACAGGGGGCGTTAGGGACTGAAGCTTTCTTT. This translates into CASSPKPGQGALGTEAFF.

Details on this clonotype: The junction does not match germline at one end; this may be a read error. The V and J genes are TRBV19 and TRBJ2-1, with D possibly matching TRBD2 (5 bases). Germline loops: CDR1 LNHDA, CDR2 SQIVND (reference sequence). The CDR3 consists of 15 residues. The CDR3 protein is CASTAVEGSYNKQFF. The DNA of the CDR3 is TGTGCCAGTACAGCGGTAGAGGGCTCCTACAATAAGCAGTTCTTC. Looking up the rest from reference TRBV19 and TRBJ2-1 gives the full variable domain: DGGITQSPKYLFRKEGQNVTLSCEQNLNHDAMYWYRQDPGQGLRLIYYSQIVNDFQKGDIAEGYSVSREKKESFPLTVTSAQKNPTAFYLCASTAVEGSYNKQFFGPGTRLTVL.

Relative to its sample, this clonotype is medium-sized. This chain uses TRBV20-1 with TRBJ1-1; D might be TRBD1 (5 bases). With 0 bases removed from V and 1 base from J, the gap between germline ends came to 9 bases. Germline V lookup: CDR1 DFQATT, CDR2 SNEGSKA (reference sequence). The CDR3 spans 14 residues. The CDR3, as DNA: TGCAGTGCTAGAGATGGGGGGGGGAACACTGAAGCTTTCTTT. Translated: CSARDGGGNTEAFF.

The chain employs TRBV3-1 and TRBJ2-1, with TRBD2 identical over 11 bases. Germline V CDR1 and CDR2: LGHDT, YNNKEL (reference sequence). V dropped 3 bases and J dropped 6; count of bases not matched to a gene: 4. This CDR3 has 15 residues. This CDR3 is CASSQLAGGPNEQFF. The CDR3 DNA reads TGTGCCAGCAGCCAGCTAGCGGGGGGCCCCAATGAGCAGTTCTTC.